Listed here is a single T cell receptor (beta chain). Its specificity is unknown. CDR1 and CDR2 from the germline V gene are GTSNPN and SVGIG (reference sequence). V gave up 2 bases and J gave up 5 bases; unmatched junction bases: 5. The CDR3 contains 14 residues. This specimen comes from a study of beta chain features in type 1 diabetes. Study outcomes and limitations: TCRB CDR3s from Type 1 diabetes patients were moderately but significantly shorter in all four CD4+ subsets.

Sequenced material consisted of expressed TCRB transcripts (all of the isolated RNA was reverse transcribed). Clones were sequenced by immunoSEQ multiplex PCR, and TCRdb holds only the in-frame ones, with some missing. The data contain fewer than 350,000 clones, approximately 15% of them singletons. This receptor was obtained from a man in his late teens or twenties with type 1 diabetes. The rearrangement joins TRBV30 to TRBJ1-2, with 10 bases fitting TRBD1. Sequenced: naive CD4+ T cells from blood. The CDR3 protein is CAWSLRQGAYGYTF. The CDR3 DNA reads TGTGCCTGGAGTCTTAGACAGGGGGCATATGGCTACACCTTC.